One TCR beta chain is described in this entry. This clonotype was recorded at least ten times. Its target antigen remains unknown. Base qualities are missing; no much larger clone stands one base away. This entry is derived from a study of breast tumors, draining lymph nodes, adjacent tissues (dated by TCRdb to about 2016). About the investigation overall: The study compared TCR beta repertoires across tumor, adjacent nontumor tissue and axillary lymph nodes from breast cancer patients. The study aimed to assess the relationships and possible T-cell exchange between tumor, surrounding tissue and draining lymph node repertoires in human breast cancer.

The lymph node samples were taken from the axillary draining lymph nodes of breast cancer patients. What the study reported, not specific to this receptor: Tumor T-cell repertoires showed less diversity than lymph node repertoires and more diversity than nontumor tissue repertoires, and tumor T-cell repertoires showed preferential V and J gene usage. The data were considered consistent with most tumor T cells being derived from the lymph node and subsequently expanding within tumor tissue. Tumor and nontumor tissue repertoires were significantly more similar in luminal-like than in basal-like breast cancer. The conclusion that tumor T cells originate in lymph nodes was framed as consistent with a hypothesis rather than directly demonstrated.

Sequencing instrument: Illumina HiSeq 2000. Multiplex PCR amplification was used to build the TCR beta chain libraries. High-throughput sequencing was used to analyze the amplified TCR beta chain products. TCRdb redid the processing of the public reads, applying fastp at Q25 and MiXCR, and retained in-frame beta chains. For every CDR3 protein sequence, its rows merge into one entry that carries the most common genes and DNA. This sample lists about 230,000 distinct CDR3 sequences; approximately 29% were detected once. The top ten clones comprise about 1.4% of the sample. This sequence was found in a female donor with breast cancer. Some clones in this sample may be carry-over from other donors' samples. The specimen was axillary lymph node tissue.

In nucleotide form, the sequence is TGTGCCAGCAGTAATCAAGCGGCCCGGGGCGAGCAGTACTTC. Its protein is CASSNQAARGEQYF. The V and J genes are TRBV5-8 and TRBJ2-7; the D gene is perhaps TRBD2, on 5 matching bases. The germline V gene yields SGHTS for CDR1 and YDEGEE for CDR2. The CDR3 sequence holds 14 residues, the cysteine and phenylalanine included. Only CDR3 DNA remains: 42 bases, in frame from the first base. V is pared back by 5 bases and J by 6 bases, with 18 bases lying between the germline termini.